One sample yielded the 29 T cell receptor beta chains listed below, sequenced in a study of cytomegalovirus exposure and HLA in healthy donors. Use of 60 Vbeta and 13 Jbeta primers characterized the PCR. Here immunoSEQ multiplex PCR was the method, and the copy in TCRdb shows in-frame clones only, minus some. The data hold about 100,000 clones, with 81% observed a single time. Sample: PBMCs. These receptors were taken from a woman between 65 and 79 years old in good health and CMV-seropositive.

This chain connects TRBV4-2 to TRBJ2-1; 12 bases fit TRBD2. Per the germline V gene, CDR1 is LGHNA and CDR2 is YNFKEQ. J was trimmed by 9 bases and V by 1 base; bases with no gene match: 7. CDR3 length: 16 residues. As DNA, the CDR3 is TGTGCCAGCAGCCAAGTATCTAGCGGGAGGGCCGCTGAGCAGTTCTTC. Amino acids: CASSQVSSGRAAEQFF.

This clone came up a few times. The chain employs TRBV2 and TRBJ2-5, with D unresolved. Germline V gives CDR1 SNHLY, CDR2 FYNNEI. CDR3 length: 14 amino acids. V dropped 6 bases and J dropped 1 base, with 12 bases sitting between them. In DNA form, the CDR3 reads TGTGCCAGCAGCGCTACCCTACTCCAAGAGACCCAGTACTTC. Translated: CASSATLLQETQYF. The full variable domain, its missing parts supplied by reference TRBV2 and TRBJ2-5, is EPEVTQTPSHQVTQMGQEVILRCVPISNHLYFYWYRQILGQKVEFLVSFYNNEISEKSEIFDDQFSVERPDGSNFTLKIRSTKLEDSAMYFCASSATLLQETQYFGPGTRLLVL.

V gene TRBV19 combines with J gene TRBJ2-7, with 16 bases matching TRBD2. The V and J ends lost 5 bases and 4 bases, in that order; junction bases with no gene match: 14. The CDR3 contains 19 residues. Per germline, CDR1 LNHDA and CDR2 SQIVND (reference sequence). CDR3: CASSPRGTSGRVITYEQYF. As DNA, the CDR3 is TGTGCCAGTAGTCCTCGGGGGACTAGCGGGAGGGTTATCACTTACGAGCAGTACTTC.

This chain links TRBV14 with TRBJ1-2, with D possibly being TRBD1 (6 bases). Germline loops: CDR1 SGHDN, CDR2 FVKESK. V lost 5 bases and J 4 bases, leaving 11 bases between the germline ends. CDR3 length equals 13 residues. CDR3 sequence reads: CASSLDSLYGYTF. The DNA for the CDR3 is TGTGCCAGCAGCTTGGACAGCCTCTATGGCTACACCTTC.

This clone occurred once. J is TRBJ2-5 and V is TRBV6-5; D is ambiguous. Germline CDR1 reads MNHEY; CDR2 reads SVGAGI. The ends were cut back, 0 bases at V and 5 bases at J, with 7 bases in the middle. The CDR3 covers 13 residues. Written as DNA, the CDR3 is TGTGCCAGCAGTTACTCGGGCCGGGAGACCCAGTACTTC. Its translation is CASSYSGRETQYF.

This chain uses TRBV7-9 with TRBJ1-2; 9 nucleotides match TRBD1. This CDR3 region has 14 residues. Germline V gene data show CDR1 as SEHNR and CDR2 as FQNEAQ (reference sequence). Trimming took 4 bases from V and 5 from J; bases not matched to a gene: 5. The CDR3 DNA is TGTGCCAGCAGCTCAAAACAGGGGGCTTATGGCTACACCTTC. Protein product: CASSSKQGAYGYTF. The entire variable domain, with the rest obtained from reference TRBV7-9 and TRBJ1-2, is as follows: DTGVSQNPRHKITKRGQNVTFRCDPISEHNRLYWYRQTLGQGPEFLTYFQNEAQLEKSRLLSDRFSAERPKGSFSTLEIQRTEQGDSAMYLCASSSKQGAYGYTFGSGTRLTVV.

This sequence joins TRBV5-1 and TRBJ2-3; 13 bases agree with TRBD2. In germline, CDR1 is SGHRS, CDR2 YFSETQ. This CDR3 region has 16 residues. V lost 2 bases and J lost 5; bases outside the gene matches: 5. The DNA of the CDR3 is TGCGCCAGCAGCTTAAGGACTAGCGGGAGTCAAGATACGCAGTATTTT. It specifies CASSLRTSGSQDTQYF. Full variable domain (missing parts from reference TRBV5-1 and TRBJ2-3): KAGVTQTPRYLIKTRGQQVTLSCSPISGHRSVSWYQQTPGQGLQFLFEYFSETQRNKGNFPGRFSGRQFSNSRSEMNVSTLELGDSALYLCASSLRTSGSQDTQYFGPGTRLTVL.

This rearrangement joins TRBV5-5 to TRBJ2-3, with D perhaps TRBD2 (6 bases). Germline V gene lookup returns CDR1 SGHKS and CDR2 YYEKEE (reference sequence). V was clipped by 2 bases and J by 0 bases, with 10 bases between them. The CDR3 contains 15 residues. The CDR3 is CASSFSGTSTDTQYF. The CDR3, as DNA: TGTGCCAGCAGCTTTAGCGGAACTAGCACAGATACGCAGTATTTT.

The rearrangement joins TRBV15 to TRBJ1-2; 8 bases map to TRBD1. This CDR3 has 15 amino acids. V lost 5 bases, J lost 4 bases, and 9 bases stayed unmatched. Germline loops: CDR1 LNHNV, CDR2 YYDKDF (reference sequence). CDR3 loop: CATSPLQGVGYGYTF. The CDR3, as DNA: TGTGCCACCAGCCCGTTACAGGGGGTAGGCTATGGCTACACCTTC.

The chain carries TRBV18 and TRBJ2-1, with D unclear. Trimming took 2 bases from V and 8 from J, leaving 4 bases between them. This CDR3 is built from 11 residues. Germline V gives CDR1 KGHSH, CDR2 LQKENI. The CDR3: CASSPGHEQFF. The CDR3 nucleotides read TGTGCCAGCTCACCAGGCCATGAGCAGTTCTTC. Combining the CDR3 with reference TRBV18 and TRBJ2-1 gives the whole variable domain NAGVMQNPRHLVRRRGQEARLRCSPMKGHSHVYWYRQLPEEGLKFMVYLQKENIIDESGMPKERFSAEFPKEGPSILRIQQVVRGDSAAYFCASSPGHEQFFGPGTRLTVL.

This clone has only a few counts. The chain recombines TRBV5-1 with TRBJ1-1; TRBD1 agrees at 7 bases. Germline CDR1 reads SGHRS; CDR2 reads YFSETQ. The V segment lost 4 bases and the J segment 4 bases; nucleotides outside the gene matches: 13. This CDR3 is 16 amino acids long. CDR3 nucleotide sequence: TGCGCCAGCAGCAGGGGGGAGACAGGGCGACGCACTGAAGCTTTCTTT. Translation gives CASSRGETGRRTEAFF.

This clone was counted once. This rearrangement joins TRBV28 to TRBJ2-3; TRBD2 aligns across 10 bases. This CDR3 spans 15 amino acids. Germline lookup yields CDR1 MDHEN and CDR2 SYDVKM. Trimming removed 7 bases from V and 2 bases from J; junction bases left unmatched: 6. CDR3 sequence (DNA): TGTGCCAGCAACTTACTAGCGGGAACCACAGATACGCAGTATTTT. Translation gives CASNLLAGTTDTQYF.

This clone appeared a single time. The chain joins TRBV28 to TRBJ2-5; perhaps TRBD2 as D (5 bases). The germline V gene has CDR1 MDHEN and CDR2 SYDVKM. The V and J ends lost 0 bases and 4 bases respectively, with 12 bases between them. The CDR3 length is 15 residues. This chain's CDR3 is CASSLWEGRGETQYF. CDR3 DNA: TGTGCCAGCAGTTTATGGGAAGGGAGAGGAGAGACCCAGTACTTC.

The chain recombines TRBV27 with TRBJ2-3; D possibly corresponds to TRBD1 (6 bases). Germline V gene sequence: CDR1 MNHEY, CDR2 SMNVEV (reference sequence). V was trimmed by 10 bases and J by 0 bases, leaving 17 bases between them. The CDR3 is 15 amino acids. The CDR3 loop reads CATTVLGQSTDTQYF. In nucleotides, the CDR3 is TGTGCCACCACAGTCCTAGGACAGAGCACAGATACGCAGTATTTT.

Concerning this clone: One junction end disagrees with the germline gene, perhaps due to a read error. This chain joins TRBV6-1 and TRBJ1-5; TRBD1 matches 7 bases. The CDR3 totals 18 residues. Germline CDR1 reads MNHNS; CDR2 reads SASEGT. The CDR3 DNA sequence: TGTGCCAGCAGGGAAGGAGGGACAGTTTCGTATAGCAATCAGCCCCAGCATTTT. Translating gives CASREGGTVSYSNQPQHF.

This clone was seen once. The rearrangement uses TRBV5-4 and TRBJ2-5; TRBD1 aligns across 7 bases. The J call is in doubt because the DNA end fits TRBJ2-7 better. The CDR3 runs 15 residues. Germline V gene lookup returns CDR1 SGHNT and CDR2 YYREEE (reference sequence). The DNA of the CDR3 is TGTGCCAGCAGCCCAGGGACAGAAAGGACCTACGAGCAGTACTTC. This translates into CASSPGTERTYEQYF.

The chain recombines TRBV9 with TRBJ2-7, with 7 nucleotides matching TRBD2. Trimming cost V 0 bases and J 5 bases; bases outside gene matches: 2. The CDR3 is 13 residues long. Germline V CDR1 and CDR2: SGDLS, YYNGEE. This CDR3 is CASSVERGNEQYF. Here the CDR3 DNA reads TGTGCCAGCAGCGTAGAGCGGGGTAACGAGCAGTACTTC.

This sequence joins TRBV18 and TRBJ2-7; D perhaps matches TRBD1 (5 bases). CDR1 and CDR2 (germline): KGHSH, LQKENI. The CDR3 consists of 15 residues. Trimming took off 1 base at V and 0 bases at J, with 10 bases between the two ends. DNA of the CDR3: TGTGCCAGCTCACCACAACAGGCCTCCTCCTACGAGCAGTACTTC. Its protein product is CASSPQQASSYEQYF.

The genes are TRBV5-1 and TRBJ2-1; a weak D match, TRBD2 (5 bases). There are 14 residues in the CDR3. Germline loops: CDR1 SGHRS, CDR2 YFSETQ. Trimming removed 2 bases at V and 3 bases at J, with 9 bases between. This CDR3 is CASSFARDYNEQFF. The CDR3 DNA reads as TGCGCCAGCAGCTTTGCCCGGGACTACAATGAGCAGTTCTTC.

DNA of the CDR3: TGTGCCAGCTCCCTTTCGACAGAAAACTATGGCTACACCTTC. Its translation: CASSLSTENYGYTF. The V gene is TRBV6-5, the J gene TRBJ1-2; a weak D match, TRBD1 (5 bases). The germline V gene encodes CDR1 MNHEY and CDR2 SVGAGI. Trimming pared 8 bases from V and 2 bases from J, leaving 15 bases between. The CDR3 length is 14 residues.

The rearrangement links TRBV7-2 to TRBJ2-1; TRBD2 matches 11 bases. The CDR3 length is 14 residues. Germline loops: CDR1 SGHTA, CDR2 FQGNSA. V trimming: 8 bases; J trimming: 7 bases; junction bases outside the gene matches: 7. CDR3 amino acids: CASAPGLAVNEQFF. For the CDR3, the DNA is TGTGCCAGCGCTCCGGGACTAGCGGTGAATGAGCAGTTCTTC.

The chain employs TRBV19 and TRBJ1-1, with TRBD1 as a possible D gene (5 bases). This CDR3 region has 14 residues. CDR1 is LNHDA, CDR2 SQIVND, per germline (reference sequence). Trimming shortened V by 4 bases and J by 3 bases, and 12 bases separated the two germline ends. The CDR3 DNA sequence: TGTGCCAGTAGTAGGGGCAGTCTCTACACTGAAGCTTTCTTT. Its protein product is CASSRGSLYTEAFF.

V and J are TRBV10-1 and TRBJ2-1; D possibly corresponds to TRBD2 (7 bases). The CDR3 length is 14 residues. Germline V gives CDR1 WNHNN, CDR2 SYGVQD (reference sequence). V gave up 2 bases and J gave up 9 bases, with 14 bases separating them. CDR3 in amino acids: CASSERGGSGEQFF. The CDR3 coding sequence is TGCGCCAGCAGTGAGAGGGGGGGCTCGGGTGAGCAGTTCTTC.

This chain connects TRBV4-1 to TRBJ1-5; no clear D. V was pared by 1 base and J by 1 base, with 14 bases between. The CDR3 has 17 residues. The germline V gene encodes CDR1 MGHRA and CDR2 YSYEKL. This CDR3 reads CASSQGRVPGSNQPQHF. The CDR3 region has the DNA TGCGCCAGCAGCCAAGGTCGGGTTCCGGGGAGCAATCAGCCCCAGCATTTT.

J is TRBJ1-6 and V is TRBV11-3; no definite D call. CDR1 is SGHNT, CDR2 YENEEA, per germline. The CDR3 consists of 15 residues. Trimming pared 4 bases from V and 0 bases from J, leaving 7 bases between. The CDR3 DNA is TGTGCCAGCAGCTCCCGGAGCTCCTATAATTCACCCCTCCACTTT. As protein: CASSSRSSYNSPLHF.

The chain has TRBV19 and TRBJ2-7; D is unresolved. Per germline, CDR1 LNHDA and CDR2 SQIVND (reference sequence). The V and J ends lost 2 bases and 5 bases respectively, with 10 bases between them. The CDR3 has 13 residues. CDR3 bases: TGTGCCAGTAGTATATCCCCTAGAGACGAGCAGTACTTC. It is translated as CASSISPRDEQYF.

V usage is TRBV7-9 and J usage is TRBJ1-1, with 8 nucleotides matching TRBD1. Looked up from germline, CDR1 is SEHNR and CDR2 is FQNEAQ (reference sequence). V trimming: 5 bases; J trimming: 5 bases; junction bases outside the gene matches: 7. The CDR3 sequence is 14 residues long. The DNA of the CDR3 is TGTGCCAGCAGCCGACAGGGGTGGAAAACTGAAGCTTTCTTT. Protein sequence: CASSRQGWKTEAFF.

This clone was recorded only once. This chain links TRBV6-1 with TRBJ2-5, with TRBD2 matching 8 bases. J lost 5 bases, V lost 1 base, and 15 bases had no gene match. The CDR3 loop spans 18 amino acids. Germline CDR1 is MNHNS and CDR2 is SASEGT. The CDR3 region has the DNA TGTGCCAGCAGTGAAGGGGCGGGAGGTACCCCTTGGGGGGAGACCCAGTACTTC. Residues: CASSEGAGGTPWGETQYF.

This clone appeared a single time. The chain recombines TRBV19 with TRBJ2-3; D perhaps matches TRBD2 (5 bases). This CDR3 has 16 amino acids. The V end lost 1 base, the J end lost 6 bases, and 17 bases lay between the germline ends. Germline loops: CDR1 LNHDA, CDR2 SQIVND (reference sequence). This CDR3 reads CASSIAISSLGDTQYF. CDR3 DNA: TGTGCCAGTAGTATAGCGATTAGCTCACTAGGGGATACGCAGTATTTT.